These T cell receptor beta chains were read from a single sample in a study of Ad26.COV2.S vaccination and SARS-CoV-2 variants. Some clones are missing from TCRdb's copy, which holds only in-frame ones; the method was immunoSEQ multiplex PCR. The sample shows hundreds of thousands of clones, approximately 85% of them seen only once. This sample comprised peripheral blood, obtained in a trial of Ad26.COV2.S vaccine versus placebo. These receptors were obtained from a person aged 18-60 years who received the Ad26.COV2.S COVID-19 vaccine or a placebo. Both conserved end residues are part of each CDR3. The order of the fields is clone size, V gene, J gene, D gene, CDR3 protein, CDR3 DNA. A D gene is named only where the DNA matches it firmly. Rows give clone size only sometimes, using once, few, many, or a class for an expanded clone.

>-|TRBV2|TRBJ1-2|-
CASTTGFNYGYTF
TGTGCCAGCACCACAGGGTTTAACTATGGCTACACCTTC
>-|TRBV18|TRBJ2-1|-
CASSRGTEQFF
TGTGCCAGCTCACGAGGGACTGAGCAGTTCTTC
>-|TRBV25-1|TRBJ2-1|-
CASSPTGWRNEQFF
TGTGCCAGCAGCCCTACAGGGTGGAGGAATGAGCAGTTCTTC
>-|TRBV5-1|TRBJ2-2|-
CASSLRAAAPTGELFF
TGCGCCAGCAGCTTGAGAGCTGCCGCTCCCACCGGGGAGCTGTTTTTT
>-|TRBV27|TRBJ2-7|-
CASSLVGSSYEQYF
TGTGCCAGCAGTTTAGTAGGCAGCTCCTACGAGCAGTACTTC
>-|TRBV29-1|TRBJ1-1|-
CSVEAKGRNTEAFF
TGCAGCGTTGAGGCAAAGGGGCGGAACACTGAAGCTTTCTTT
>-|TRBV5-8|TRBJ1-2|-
CASRKTGNSYGYTF
TGTGCCAGCAGAAAGACAGGAAATTCCTATGGCTACACCTTC
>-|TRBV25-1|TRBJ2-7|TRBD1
CASSSDRGTYEQYF
TGTGCCAGCAGTTCCGACAGGGGGACCTACGAGCAGTACTTC
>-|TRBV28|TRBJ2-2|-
CASSLVFGSENTGELFF
TGTGCCAGCAGTTTGGTCTTTGGGTCAGAGAACACCGGGGAGCTGTTTTTT
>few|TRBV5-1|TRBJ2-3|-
CASSSTGESTDTQYF
TGCGCCAGCAGCTCTACGGGGGAGAGCACAGATACGCAGTATTTT
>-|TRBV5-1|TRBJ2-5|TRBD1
CASSWLGQGLETQYF
TGCGCCAGCAGCTGGCTCGGACAGGGGTTGGAGACCCAGTACTTC
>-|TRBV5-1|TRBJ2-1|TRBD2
CASSPGAGGISYNEQFF
TGCGCCAGCAGCCCGGGCGCGGGAGGTATCTCCTACAATGAGCAGTTCTTC
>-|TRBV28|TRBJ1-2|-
CASSLGQGYGYTF
TGTGCCAGCAGTTTAGGGCAAGGCTATGGCTACACCTTC
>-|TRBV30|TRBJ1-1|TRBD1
CAWSVRDRGWNTEAFF
TGTGCCTGGAGTGTCCGGGACAGGGGATGGAACACTGAAGCTTTCTTT
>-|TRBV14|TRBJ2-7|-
CASSPGGRGVHEQYF
TGTGCCAGCAGCCCCGGGGGCAGGGGAGTCCACGAGCAGTACTTC
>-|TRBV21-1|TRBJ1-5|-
CASSRGRDNQPQHF
TGTGCCAGCAGCAGGGGCAGGGATAATCAGCCCCAGCATTTT
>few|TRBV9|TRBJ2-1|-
CASSYTGHIFDEQFF
TGTGCCAGCAGCTACACAGGGCATATTTTCGATGAGCAGTTCTTC
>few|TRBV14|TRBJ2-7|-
CASSQAGLEQYF
TGTGCCAGCAGCCAAGCTGGGCTCGAGCAGTACTTC
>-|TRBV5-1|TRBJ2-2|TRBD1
CASSQRDRGNTGELFF
TGCGCCAGCAGCCAACGGGACAGGGGAAACACCGGGGAGCTGTTTTTT
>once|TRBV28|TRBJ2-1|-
CASSLYTRSYNEQFF
TGTGCCAGCAGTTTGTACACACGCTCCTACAATGAGCAGTTCTTC
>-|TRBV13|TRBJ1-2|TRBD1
CASSTSPGQGDVEDGYTF
TGTGCCAGCAGCACCTCTCCGGGACAGGGGGACGTGGAAGATGGCTACACCTTC
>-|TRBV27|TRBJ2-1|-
CATNRDGVYNEQFF
TGTGCCACTAACCGGGACGGAGTCTACAATGAGCAGTTCTTC
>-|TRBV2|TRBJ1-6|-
CASSDTTLNSPLHF
TGTGCCAGCAGTGACACCACCCTAAATTCACCCCTCCACTTT
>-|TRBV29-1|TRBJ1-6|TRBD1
CSVQLNRGQDSPLHF
TGCAGCGTTCAACTTAACAGGGGGCAGGATTCACCCCTCCACTTT
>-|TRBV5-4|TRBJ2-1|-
CASSSLGGDNEQFF
TGTGCCAGCAGCTCTCTTGGGGGTGACAATGAGCAGTTCTTC
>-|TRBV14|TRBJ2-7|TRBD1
CASSLDRGSSYEQYF
TGTGCCAGCAGCTTGGACAGGGGATCATCCTACGAGCAGTACTTC
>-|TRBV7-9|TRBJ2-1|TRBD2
CASSKPSGGNEQFF
TGTGCCAGCAGCAAGCCTAGCGGGGGTAATGAGCAGTTCTTC
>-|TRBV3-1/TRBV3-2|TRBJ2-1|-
CASSQARHNEQFF
TGTGCCAGCAGCCAAGCTAGACACAATGAGCAGTTCTTC
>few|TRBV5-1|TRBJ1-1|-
CASSLLWQTNTEAFF
TGCGCCAGCAGCTTGCTGTGGCAGACAAACACTGAAGCTTTCTTT
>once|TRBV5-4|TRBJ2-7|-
CASSLAPSRDEQYF
TGTGCCAGCAGCTTGGCCCCTAGCCGCGACGAGCAGTACTTC
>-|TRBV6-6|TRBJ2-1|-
CASTPIGSYNEQFF
TGTGCCAGCACTCCCATTGGGTCCTACAATGAGCAGTTCTTC
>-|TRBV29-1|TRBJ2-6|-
CSVEREGPSGANVLTF
TGCAGCGTTGAGAGGGAAGGGCCCTCTGGGGCCAACGTCCTGACTTTC
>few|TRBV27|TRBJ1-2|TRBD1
CASSSLNGGTAYGYTF
TGTGCCAGCAGTTCACTCAACGGAGGGACAGCCTATGGCTACACCTTC
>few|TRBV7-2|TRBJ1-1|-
CASSSDSLNTEAFF
TGTGCCAGCAGCTCGGACAGTTTGAACACTGAAGCTTTCTTT
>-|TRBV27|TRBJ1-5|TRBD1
CASGPIGGAGQPQHF
TGTGCCAGCGGACCGATAGGGGGCGCGGGTCAGCCCCAGCATTTT
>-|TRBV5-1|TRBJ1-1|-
CASSTRDGIIWTEAFF
TGCGCCAGCAGCACCCGGGACGGAATTATTTGGACTGAAGCTTTCTTT
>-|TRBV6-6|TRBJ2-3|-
CASSYSTGHSTDTQYF
TGTGCCAGCAGTTACTCGACGGGACATAGCACAGATACGCAGTATTTT
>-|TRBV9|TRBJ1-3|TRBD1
CASSRITGDAGNTIYF
TGTGCCAGCAGCCGAATTACAGGGGATGCTGGAAACACCATATATTTT
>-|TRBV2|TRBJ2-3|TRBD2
CASSLSFLAGLMFEQYF
TGTGCCAGCAGTCTTTCGTTCCTAGCGGGACTCATGTTTGAGCAGTATTTT
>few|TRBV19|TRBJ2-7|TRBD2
CASSIRLAESYEQYF
TGTGCCAGTAGTATCAGACTAGCGGAGTCCTACGAGCAGTACTTC
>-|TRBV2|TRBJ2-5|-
CASTPPQGYGQETQYF
TGTGCCAGCACCCCCCCGCAGGGGTATGGCCAAGAGACCCAGTACTTC
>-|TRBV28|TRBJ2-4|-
CASSFQAYRVSGAIQYF
TGTGCCAGCAGTTTCCAAGCGTACAGGGTTTCTGGGGCCATTCAGTACTTC
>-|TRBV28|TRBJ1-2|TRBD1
CASRPTGGAGEYYGYTF
TGTGCCAGCAGGCCGACAGGGGGCGCGGGGGAGTACTATGGCTACACCTTC
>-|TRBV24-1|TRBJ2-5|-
CATSGRDGVETQYF
TGTGCCACCAGTGGTAGAGACGGAGTGGAGACCCAGTACTTC
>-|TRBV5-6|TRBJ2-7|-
CASSPDRSNYEQYF
TGTGCCAGCAGCCCCGACAGGTCAAACTACGAGCAGTACTTC
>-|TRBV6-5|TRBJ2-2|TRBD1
CASSYSQGARSGELFF
TGTGCCAGCAGTTATTCACAGGGGGCTAGATCCGGGGAGCTGTTTTTT
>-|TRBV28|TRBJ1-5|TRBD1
CASSPYDRDQPQHF
TGTGCCAGCAGTCCCTATGACAGGGATCAGCCCCAGCATTTT
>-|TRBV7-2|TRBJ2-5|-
CASSFTGETQYF
TGTGCCAGCAGCTTCACTGGGGAGACCCAGTACTTC
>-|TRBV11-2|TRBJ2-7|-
CASSLAPYEQYF
TGTGCCAGCAGCTTAGCTCCCTACGAGCAGTACTTC
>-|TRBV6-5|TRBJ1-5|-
CASSYSDSSNQPQHF
TGTGCCAGCAGTTACTCAGACTCTAGCAATCAGCCCCAGCATTTT
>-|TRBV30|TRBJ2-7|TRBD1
CAWNRDRGYEQYF
TGTGCCTGGAACCGGGACAGGGGCTACGAGCAGTACTTC
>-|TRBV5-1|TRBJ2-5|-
CASSFSGLETQYF
TGCGCCAGCAGCTTTTCAGGGTTGGAGACCCAGTACTTC
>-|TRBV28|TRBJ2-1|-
CASETSSYNEQFF
TGTGCCAGTGAAACCTCCTCCTACAATGAGCAGTTCTTC
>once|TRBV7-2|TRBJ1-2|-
CASSSPANYGYTF
TGTGCCAGCAGCTCACCTGCTAACTATGGCTACACCTTC
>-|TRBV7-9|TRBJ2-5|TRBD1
CASSSPRQGETQYF
TGTGCCAGCAGCTCCCCCCGACAGGGTGAGACCCAGTACTTC
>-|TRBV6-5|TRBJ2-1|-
CASSYRRTVYNEQFF
TGTGCCAGCAGTTACAGAAGGACAGTCTACAATGAGCAGTTCTTC
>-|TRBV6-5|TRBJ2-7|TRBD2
CASSLTSEHYEQYF
TGTGCCAGCAGTCTTACTAGCGAGCACTACGAGCAGTACTTC
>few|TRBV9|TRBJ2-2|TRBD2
CASSVGDSGGQYTGELFF
TGTGCCAGCAGCGTAGGGGATAGCGGGGGACAATACACCGGGGAGCTGTTTTTT
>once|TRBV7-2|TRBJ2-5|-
CASSLMETQYF
TGTGCCAGCAGCTTAATGGAGACCCAGTACTTC